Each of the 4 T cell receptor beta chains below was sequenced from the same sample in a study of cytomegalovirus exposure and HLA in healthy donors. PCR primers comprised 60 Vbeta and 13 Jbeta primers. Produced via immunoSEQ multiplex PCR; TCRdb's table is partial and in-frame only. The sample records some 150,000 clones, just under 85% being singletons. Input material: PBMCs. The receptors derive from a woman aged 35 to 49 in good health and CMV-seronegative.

The DNA for the CDR3 is TGTGCCAGCAGTTCCCGGACTAGCGGGATGTGGTCGAATGAGCAGTTCTTC. Protein sequence: CASSSRTSGMWSNEQFF. This chain uses TRBV27 with TRBJ2-1; TRBD2 matches 12 bases. Germline V gene sequence: CDR1 MNHEY, CDR2 SMNVEV (reference sequence). The CDR3 consists of 17 residues. The V and J ends lost 4 bases and 7 bases, in that order; junction bases with no gene match: 11.

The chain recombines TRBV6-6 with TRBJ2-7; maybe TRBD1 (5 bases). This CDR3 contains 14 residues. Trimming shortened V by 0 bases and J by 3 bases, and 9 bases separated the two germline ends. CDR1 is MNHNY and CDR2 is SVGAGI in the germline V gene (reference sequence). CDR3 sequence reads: CASSYSGRVYEQYF. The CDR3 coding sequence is TGTGCCAGCAGTTACTCGGGCAGGGTCTACGAGCAGTACTTC.

CDR3 DNA: TGTGCCAGCGCGAGGGACCAAGAGACCCAGTACTTC. Its translation is CASARDQETQYF. The V call is TRBV6-6, the J call TRBJ2-5; D may be TRBD2 (5 bases). This CDR3 is 12 amino acids long. Trimming took 8 bases from V and 0 from J, leaving 7 bases between them. CDR1 and CDR2 (germline): MNHNY, SVGAGI (reference sequence).

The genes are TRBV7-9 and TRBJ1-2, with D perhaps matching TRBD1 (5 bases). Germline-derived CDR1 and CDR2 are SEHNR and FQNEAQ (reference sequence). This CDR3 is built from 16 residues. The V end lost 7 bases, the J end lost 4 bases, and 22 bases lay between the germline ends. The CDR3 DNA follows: TGTGCCAGCAACTCCGGCCCAATGGGGGGGGTCTATGGCTACACCTTC. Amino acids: CASNSGPMGGVYGYTF.